A selection of T cell receptor beta chains follows, all from one sample in a study of T cells in Graves' hyperthyroidism and ophthalmopathy. TCRdb fed the multiplex PCR reads into MiXCR, producing one record per CDR3 protein. Here the sample spans 300,000 to 500,000 distinct CDR3 sequences, about 15% being singletons. Sample: blood. The source is a woman younger than 45 with Graves' hyperthyroidism. Both conserved end residues are part of each CDR3. D genes are given only for firm matches. A clone size is listed for some rows: how often the clone was seen (once, few, many), or a class if it is expanded.

size,V,J,D,DNA,CDR3
many,TRBV28,TRBJ2-3,TRBD2,TGTGCCAGCCATACTAGCGGACATGAAGATACGCAGTATTTT,CASHTSGHEDTQYF
NA,TRBV6-1,TRBJ2-3,NA,TGTGCCAGCAGTTTGACCTGGGATACGCAGTATTTT,CASSLTWDTQYF
few,TRBV4-1,TRBJ1-2,NA,TGCGCCAGCACCTTATATTATGAAGCTAACTATGGCTACACCTTC,CASTLYYEANYGYTF
many,TRBV6-1,TRBJ1-4,TRBD1,TGTGCCAGCAGTCTTGACAGGGACCTTAATGAAAAACTGTTTTTT,CASSLDRDLNEKLFF
many,TRBV29-1,TRBJ2-7,TRBD2,TGCAGCGTTGAAAGTGGGACTAGCACCCCCGAGCAGTACTTC,CSVESGTSTPEQYF
many,TRBV18,TRBJ2-7,NA,TGTGCCAGCTCACCAGGGACGGCAGCCTACGAGCAGTACTTC,CASSPGTAAYEQYF
few,TRBV6-1,TRBJ2-5,NA,TGTGCCAGCAGTCCCAACCGGGAGACCCAGTACTTC,CASSPNRETQYF
many,TRBV7-9,TRBJ2-2,NA,TGTGCCAGCAGCCCCGCCCGACAGTACACCGGGGAGCTGTTTTTT,CASSPARQYTGELFF
many,TRBV28,TRBJ2-1,NA,TGTGCCAGCAGTTTACAGGTCGAGCAGTTCTTC,CASSLQVEQFF
many,TRBV18,TRBJ1-2,TRBD1,TGTGCCAGCTCACCTATGACAGGGACCGACTATGGCTACACCTTC,CASSPMTGTDYGYTF
many,TRBV6-1,TRBJ2-7,NA,TGTGCCAGCAAGTTTATAGGGGGATCCTACGAGCAGTACTTC,CASKFIGGSYEQYF
NA,TRBV5-1,TRBJ2-4,TRBD2,TGCGCCAGCAGCTTGGAGAGTAGCGGGAGTGACATTCAGTACTTC,CASSLESSGSDIQYF
NA,TRBV4-1,TRBJ2-7,NA,TGCGCCAGCAGCCAAGTAAGCGAGACAGGGAGGAATGAGCAGTACTTC,CASSQVSETGRNEQYF
NA,TRBV4-1,TRBJ2-3,NA,TGCGCCAGCAGCCGAATAGGAGGGCCCCTTCCAGATACGCAGTATTTT,CASSRIGGPLPDTQYF
few,TRBV12-3/TRBV12-4,TRBJ1-1,NA,TGTGCCAGCAGCTGGGGAATTGGGGACACTGAAGCTTTCTTT,CASSWGIGDTEAFF
many,TRBV11-1,TRBJ2-7,NA,TGTGCCAGCAGTCAGGGTTTCGGGGAGCAGTACTTC,CASSQGFGEQYF
many,TRBV7-9,TRBJ2-3,TRBD2,TGTGCCAGCAGTTCCGGGACTAGCAGCACAGATACGCAGTATTTT,CASSSGTSSTDTQYF
NA,TRBV5-1,TRBJ2-5,TRBD1,TGCGCCAGCAGCGCGGGCGGGACAGGGGTTGAAGAGACCCAGTACTTC,CASSAGGTGVEETQYF
few,TRBV29-1,TRBJ2-1,NA,TGCAGCGTGCGACCTCCTGGGCCCTACAATGAGCAGTTCTTC,CSVRPPGPYNEQFF
few,TRBV6-1,TRBJ1-3,NA,TGTGCCAGCTCACGACGCAGGGGAGCCACTGGAAACACCATATATTTT,CASSRRRGATGNTIYF
few,TRBV29-1,TRBJ2-7,NA,TGCAGCGTCGACCGGGACGGAGGCTACGAGCAGTACTTC,CSVDRDGGYEQYF
many,TRBV5-1,TRBJ1-1,TRBD1,TGCGCCAGCAGCCCCGGGACAGTGGGCACTGAAGCTTTCTTT,CASSPGTVGTEAFF
NA,TRBV27,TRBJ2-6,NA,TGTGCCAGCAGTTTCCGACTGACAATCTCTGGGGCCAACGTCCTGACTTTC,CASSFRLTISGANVLTF
many,TRBV28,TRBJ2-4,TRBD2,TGTGCCAGCAGTCCGGGGGGGATAGCCAAAAACATTCAGTACTTC,CASSPGGIAKNIQYF
many,TRBV5-6,TRBJ2-1,TRBD2,TGTGCCAGCAGCCCGGAGACTAGCGGAGTCAATGAGCAGTTCTTC,CASSPETSGVNEQFF
many,TRBV28,TRBJ2-7,NA,TGTGCCAGCAGTTTCCCCGACGAGCAGTACTTC,CASSFPDEQYF
NA,TRBV18,TRBJ1-4,NA,TGTGCCAGCTCACCACCGAGCGCGGGGGAAAAACTGTTTTTT,CASSPPSAGEKLFF
few,TRBV3-1,TRBJ1-2,NA,TGTGCCAGCAGCCAAGACGCCGCAGGGGCGACGGGCTACACCTTC,CASSQDAAGATGYTF
many,TRBV30,TRBJ1-1,NA,TGTGCCTGGATGGCTTCGGGGTGGACTGAAGCTTTCTTT,CAWMASGWTEAFF
many,TRBV3-1,TRBJ2-6,NA,TGTGCCAGCAGCCAAGACAGCTCTGGGGCCAACGTCCTGACTTTC,CASSQDSSGANVLTF
few,TRBV28,TRBJ1-4,NA,TGTGCCAGCAGTTTACCAGGCAGGGGAGTTGAAAAACTGTTTTTT,CASSLPGRGVEKLFF
many,TRBV9,TRBJ1-1,NA,TGTGCCAGCAGTGTTGCCGGGAACACTGAAGCTTTCTTT,CASSVAGNTEAFF
many,TRBV12-3/TRBV12-4,TRBJ1-5,NA,TGTGCCAGCAGTTTGGGCGGTTTCTTCCAGCCCCAGCATTTT,CASSLGGFFQPQHF
many,TRBV12-3/TRBV12-4,TRBJ2-6,TRBD1,TGTGCCAGCAGTTGGGGACAGTCTGGGGCCAACGTCCTGACTTTC,CASSWGQSGANVLTF
NA,TRBV6-1,TRBJ1-6,TRBD1,TGTGCCAGCAGTCCCCGGGGACAGGGTCCGGGCTCCTATAATTCACCCCTCCACTTT,CASSPRGQGPGSYNSPLHF
many,TRBV5-1,TRBJ2-1,TRBD2,TGCGCCAGCAGCCAAGCGGGAGGCACCTACAATGAGCAGTTCTTC,CASSQAGGTYNEQFF
many,TRBV28,TRBJ2-5,NA,TGTGCCAGCAGTTCCGGGGGGCGGAAGAAGACCCAGTACTTC,CASSSGGRKKTQYF